Below are 25 T cell receptor beta chains sequenced from a single sample in a study of PD-1 blockade in classical Hodgkin lymphoma. Produced via immunoSEQ multiplex PCR; TCRdb's table is partial and in-frame only. This repertoire shows 35,000 to 45,000 clones, about 90% found once; its top ten account for roughly 7.7%. Every one of the patients relapsed after autologous stem cell transplantation (brentuximab vedotin exposure was variable). The sequencing used peripheral blood mononuclear cells (PBMCs), collected before the second cycle of nivolumab. The receptors come from a human donor with classical Hodgkin lymphoma.

The V call is TRBV5-1, the J call TRBJ2-2, with D perhaps matching TRBD2 (6 bases). CDR1 is SGHRS, CDR2 YFSETQ, per germline. Trimming took off 4 bases at V and 1 base at J, with 11 bases between the two ends. This CDR3 comprises 15 residues. CDR3 protein: CASSPGTLNTGELFF. The CDR3 nucleotides are TGCGCCAGCAGCCCCGGGACTCTGAACACCGGGGAGCTGTTTTTT.

V gene TRBV2 combines with J gene TRBJ1-1, with D unclear. CDR3 size: 17 residues. Deletions cut 1 base from V and 2 bases from J, with 17 bases between. Germline-derived CDR1 and CDR2 are SNHLY and FYNNEI. The CDR3 DNA follows: TGTGCCAGCAGTGAAGGTCCCGTGCAAAGTACTAACACTGAAGCTTTCTTT. Amino acids: CASSEGPVQSTNTEAFF.

The chain combines TRBV27 with TRBJ2-7, with 9 bases that match TRBD1. The germline gives CDR1 MNHEY, CDR2 SMNVEV (reference sequence). V shed 2 bases, J shed 5 bases, and the junction held 4 bases outside the gene matches. CDR3 length: 14 amino acids. DNA for the CDR3: TGTGCCAGCAGTTTAGACAGGGGGTTCCACGAGCAGTACTTC. Translated: CASSLDRGFHEQYF.

This clone was seen just once. The chain carries TRBV7-9 and TRBJ1-5; 9 nucleotides line up with TRBD1. The CDR3 extends over 15 amino acids. Germline-derived CDR1 and CDR2 are SEHNR and FQNEAQ (reference sequence). The J segment lost 6 bases and the V segment lost 5 bases, leaving 8 bases of the junction unmatched. The CDR3 nucleotides read TGTGCCAGCAGCGGGGGGACAGGGTTGGGTCAGCCCCAGCATTTT. Encoded protein: CASSGGTGLGQPQHF.

The CDR3 protein is CASSPGTSGRGNEQFF. CDR3 nucleotide sequence: TGTGCCAGCAGCCCGGGGACTAGCGGGAGAGGTAATGAGCAGTTCTTC. The rearrangement uses TRBV7-3 and TRBJ2-1; 14 bases agree with TRBD2. This CDR3 spans 16 amino acids. Germline CDR1 SGHTA, CDR2 FQGTGA. V was clipped by 5 bases and J by 7 bases; unmatched bases: 7.

The V and J genes are TRBV6-1 and TRBJ1-2; D gene ambiguous. V shed 7 bases and J shed 4 bases, with 13 bases lying between them. CDR1 and CDR2 from the germline V gene are MNHNS and SASEGT. The CDR3 is 13 amino acids. CDR3 sequence (DNA): TGTGCCAGCACCTATGACGGGCCCTATGGCTACACCTTC. Protein sequence: CASTYDGPYGYTF.

The chain is built from TRBV6-4 and TRBJ2-5, with TRBD2 matching over 11 bases. V shed 3 bases, J shed 5 bases, and the junction held 5 bases outside the gene matches. Germline V gene lookup returns CDR1 MRHNA and CDR2 SNTAGT. CDR3 length equals 15 residues. CDR3 in DNA: TGTGCCAGCAGTGAAATAGCGGGAGGGCAGGAGACCCAGTACTTC. Amino acids: CASSEIAGGQETQYF.

The chain carries TRBV7-9 and TRBJ1-2; D is ambiguous. Per germline, CDR1 SEHNR and CDR2 FQNEAQ (reference sequence). The length of the CDR3 is 15 residues. The V end was cut by 6 bases, the J end by 8 bases, with 22 bases between. The CDR3, as DNA: TGTGCCAGCAGTTCTAACCCCCTGACGGCGCCAGGCTACACCTTC. The encoded protein is CASSSNPLTAPGYTF.

The gene calls are TRBV2 and TRBJ2-2, with D unresolved. V was clipped by 4 bases and J by 3 bases, with 12 bases between them. Germline-derived CDR1 and CDR2 are SNHLY and FYNNEI. CDR3 size: 15 residues. This CDR3 reads CASSGIRSDTGELFF. Here the CDR3 DNA reads TGTGCCAGCAGTGGAATCAGAAGCGACACCGGGGAGCTGTTTTTT.

The rearrangement joins TRBV5-1 to TRBJ2-7, with 8 positions matching TRBD2. The germline V gene encodes CDR1 SGHRS and CDR2 YFSETQ. The CDR3 length is 14 residues. V gave up 3 bases and J gave up 2 bases; unmatched junction bases: 4. CDR3 loop: CASSSLAATYEQYF. The CDR3, as DNA: TGCGCCAGCAGCTCACTAGCGGCTACCTACGAGCAGTACTTC. Full variable domain (outside the CDR3, taken from reference TRBV5-1 and TRBJ2-7): KAGVTQTPRYLIKTRGQQVTLSCSPISGHRSVSWYQQTPGQGLQFLFEYFSETQRNKGNFPGRFSGRQFSNSRSEMNVSTLELGDSALYLCASSSLAATYEQYFGPGTRLTVT.

The chain is built from TRBV27 and TRBJ2-1, with 9 bases aligning to TRBD1. V trimming: 3 bases; J trimming: 2 bases; junction bases outside the gene matches: 2. The germline V gene has CDR1 MNHEY and CDR2 SMNVEV (reference sequence). The CDR3 runs 15 residues. CDR3 bases: TGTGCCAGCAGTTTGGGACAGGGACCCTACAATGAGCAGTTCTTC. Its translation: CASSLGQGPYNEQFF.

The chain employs TRBV30 and TRBJ2-3, with TRBD2 identical over 10 bases. V lost 1 base to trimming and J lost 5 bases; unmatched junction nucleotides: 9. The CDR3 totals 16 residues. Per the germline V gene, CDR1 is GTSNPN and CDR2 is SVGIG (reference sequence). The CDR3 sequence: CAWSGGLADHKDTQYF. The DNA of the CDR3 is TGTGCCTGGAGTGGAGGACTAGCGGACCACAAAGATACGCAGTATTTT.

This chain connects TRBV18 to TRBJ1-1, with D hard to call. Trimming stripped 1 base from V and 0 bases from J, with 6 bases between. Per the germline V gene, CDR1 is KGHSH and CDR2 is LQKENI. CDR3 size: 14 residues. The CDR3 sequence: CASSPQPVNTEAFF. DNA of the CDR3: TGTGCCAGCTCACCACAACCTGTGAACACTGAAGCTTTCTTT.

The chain carries TRBV5-6 and TRBJ1-1; tentative D call: TRBD1 (6 bases). The CDR3 consists of 16 residues. V gave up 0 bases and J gave up 7 bases, with 19 bases separating them. Per the germline V gene, CDR1 is SGHDT and CDR2 is YYEEEE. Here the CDR3 DNA reads TGTGCCAGCAGCTTGGAGCCGTTTCGGGGGCGCGGTGAAGCTTTCTTT. This sequence encodes CASSLEPFRGRGEAFF.

This chain links TRBV7-9 with TRBJ1-1; D remains unclear. V dropped 3 bases and J dropped 11 bases, with 10 bases sitting between them. Germline CDR1 SEHNR, CDR2 FQNEAQ (reference sequence). The CDR3 is 11 residues long. Here the CDR3 DNA reads TGTGCCAGCAGCTTGGTCGGTTTGGCTTTCTTT. Translated, it gives CASSLVGLAFF.

V gene TRBV5-1 combines with J gene TRBJ1-2; 7 bases line up with TRBD1. Germline lookup yields CDR1 SGHRS and CDR2 YFSETQ. V was clipped by 4 bases and J by 4 bases; unmatched bases: 7. The length of the CDR3 is 14 residues. The CDR3 DNA follows: TGCGCCAGCAGCGTGCCCACAGGGGTCTATGGCTACACCTTC. This codes for CASSVPTGVYGYTF. The full variable domain, rest sourced from reference TRBV5-1 and TRBJ1-2, is KAGVTQTPRYLIKTRGQQVTLSCSPISGHRSVSWYQQTPGQGLQFLFEYFSETQRNKGNFPGRFSGRQFSNSRSEMNVSTLELGDSALYLCASSVPTGVYGYTFGSGTRLTVV.

This chain uses TRBV28 with TRBJ2-7; 9 positions match TRBD2. CDR3 length: 15 amino acids. The trim removed 5 bases at V and 3 bases at J, leaving 8 bases unmatched. Looked up from germline, CDR1 is MDHEN and CDR2 is SYDVKM. CDR3 loop: CASSRSGSKFYEQYF. The CDR3 DNA follows: TGTGCCAGCAGTCGTAGCGGGAGCAAGTTCTACGAGCAGTACTTC.

The rearrangement uses TRBV4-2 and TRBJ1-4; TRBD1 matches at 8 bases. Trimming removed 2 bases from V and 8 bases from J; junction bases left unmatched: 7. The CDR3 totals 15 residues. Germline assignment: CDR1 LGHNA and CDR2 YNFKEQ. The CDR3, as DNA: TGTGCCAGCAGCCAACAACAGGGGGTAGGGGAAAAACTGTTTTTT. Residues: CASSQQQGVGEKLFF.

V is TRBV10-1 and J is TRBJ2-5; weak D call: TRBD1 (5 bases). Trimming took 3 bases from V and 2 from J, leaving 7 bases between them. In germline, CDR1 is WNHNN, CDR2 SYGVQD (reference sequence). The CDR3 contains 13 residues. The CDR3 reads CASSDRQQETQYF. The DNA for the CDR3 is TGCGCCAGCAGTGACAGACAGCAAGAGACCCAGTACTTC.

The V and J genes are TRBV29-1 and TRBJ2-5, with D hard to call. The CDR3 is 11 residues long. V was pared by 4 bases and J by 4 bases, with 7 bases between. CDR1 and CDR2 from the germline V gene are SQVTM and ANQGSEA. CDR3 sequence: CSVGPLETQYF. The CDR3 DNA is TGCAGCGTTGGCCCATTAGAGACCCAGTACTTC.

J is TRBJ2-5 and V is TRBV7-9; D unclear. The V and J ends lost 2 bases and 5 bases respectively, with 15 bases between them. The CDR3 runs to 15 residues. Germline CDR1 and CDR2: SEHNR and FQNEAQ (reference sequence). Here the CDR3 DNA reads TGTGCCAGCAGCTTATATCCCACCCCTTACGAGACCCAGTACTTC. This codes for CASSLYPTPYETQYF.

For the CDR3, the DNA is TGTGCCAGCAGGTTATCGGGGCCGGGGGATACGCAGTATTTT. This sequence encodes CASRLSGPGDTQYF. The chain links TRBV6-5 to TRBJ2-3; the D gene could be TRBD1 or TRBD2 (5 bases each). Germline V gene lookup returns CDR1 MNHEY and CDR2 SVGAGI. The CDR3 extends over 14 amino acids. Trimming cost V 6 bases and J 6 bases, with 16 bases left between them.

The chain carries TRBV6-6 and TRBJ2-1, with D possibly matching TRBD2 (6 bases). V lost 6 bases and J 4 bases, leaving 16 bases between the germline ends. There are 15 residues in the CDR3. Germline lookup yields CDR1 MNHNY and CDR2 SVGAGI (reference sequence). The CDR3 protein is CASSRDSARYNEQFF. In nucleotides, the CDR3 is TGTGCCAGCAGCCGGGACTCCGCTCGATACAATGAGCAGTTCTTC.

The chain links TRBV13 to TRBJ2-1, with 12 bases that match TRBD1. The CDR3 covers 14 residues. After removal of 4 bases from V and 7 bases from J, the junction contained 2 bases not matched to a gene. CDR1 PRHDT and CDR2 FYEKMQ come from the germline V gene (reference sequence). CDR3 nucleotide sequence: TGTGCCAGCAGCTGGGGACAGGGGGCAAATGAGCAGTTCTTC. Translated: CASSWGQGANEQFF.

This chain connects TRBV28 to TRBJ1-2; D might be TRBD1 (5 bases). From germline, CDR1 is MDHEN and CDR2 SYDVKM. Trimming removed 6 bases from V and 10 bases from J, with 12 bases in between. The length of the CDR3 is 11 residues. The CDR3 loop is CASSPQGPYTF. The CDR3 nucleotides are TGTGCCAGCAGCCCGCAGGGCCCCTACACCTTC.